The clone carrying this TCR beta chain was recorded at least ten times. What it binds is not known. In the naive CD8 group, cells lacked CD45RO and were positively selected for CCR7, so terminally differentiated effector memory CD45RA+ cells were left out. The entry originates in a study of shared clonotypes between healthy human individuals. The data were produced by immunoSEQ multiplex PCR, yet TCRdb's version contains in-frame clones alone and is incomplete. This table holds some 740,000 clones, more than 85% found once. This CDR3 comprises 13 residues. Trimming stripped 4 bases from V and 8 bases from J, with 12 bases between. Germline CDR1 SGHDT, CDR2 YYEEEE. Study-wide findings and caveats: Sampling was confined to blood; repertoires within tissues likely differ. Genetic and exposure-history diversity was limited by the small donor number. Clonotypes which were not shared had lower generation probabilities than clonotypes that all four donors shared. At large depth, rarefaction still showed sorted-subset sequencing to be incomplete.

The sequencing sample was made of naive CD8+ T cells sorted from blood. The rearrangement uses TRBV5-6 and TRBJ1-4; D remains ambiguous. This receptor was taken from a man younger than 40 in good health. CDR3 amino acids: CASSTRLEEKLFF. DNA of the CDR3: TGTGCCAGCAGCACACGACTAGAAGAAAAACTGTTTTTT.